A selection of T cell receptor beta chains follows, all from one sample in a study of Graves' ophthalmopathy and Graves' hyperthyroidism. TCRdb processed the multiplex PCR reads anew with MiXCR; each CDR3 protein has one entry. This sample has about 480,000 distinct CDR3 sequences, with under 15% found just once. Sample: blood. These receptors came from a woman between 25 and 40 years old with Graves' ophthalmopathy. CDR3s include the opening cysteine and the closing phenylalanine or tryptophan. A D gene is named only where the DNA matches it firmly. Where a row states a size, it is once, few, many or the class of an expanded clone; other rows omit it.

D gene,V gene,J gene,clone size,CDR3 protein,CDR3 DNA
.,TRBV7-9,TRBJ1-1,many,CASNKLNTEAFF,TGTGCCAGCAACAAGTTGAACACTGAAGCTTTCTTT
.,TRBV5-1,TRBJ2-7,many,CASSLDAGKSEQYF,TGCGCCAGCAGCTTGGATGCAGGGAAAAGCGAGCAGTACTTC
TRBD2,TRBV6-1,TRBJ2-5,.,CASSGTSGKETQYF,TGTGCCAGCAGTGGTACTAGCGGCAAGGAGACCCAGTACTTC
.,TRBV6-2/TRBV6-3,TRBJ1-2,.,CASGTRTYGYTF,TGTGCCAGCGGGACAAGAACCTATGGCTACACCTTC
TRBD1,TRBV20-1,TRBJ2-7,many,CSAQLGTGVDEQYF,TGCAGTGCTCAGCTAGGGACAGGGGTAGACGAGCAGTACTTC
.,TRBV6-1,TRBJ1-5,many,CASSDGRGSFRGQPQHF,TGTGCCAGCAGTGATGGCAGGGGCTCTTTTAGAGGACAGCCCCAGCATTTT
TRBD1,TRBV13,TRBJ2-7,many,CASSYTGASYEQYF,TGTGCCAGCAGCTATACAGGGGCCTCCTACGAGCAGTACTTC
.,TRBV12-3/TRBV12-4,TRBJ2-5,many,CASRFGGTQYF,TGTGCCAGCAGATTCGGCGGGACCCAGTACTTC
.,TRBV25-1,TRBJ1-1,.,CASSETGEMNTEAFF,TGTGCCAGCAGTGAAACGGGGGAAATGAACACTGAAGCTTTCTTT
.,TRBV24-1,TRBJ2-3,many,CATSDSGDLGDTQYF,TGTGCCACCAGTGATTCCGGGGATTTAGGAGATACGCAGTATTTT
.,TRBV19,TRBJ1-6,many,CASSTWTGNNSPLHF,TGTGCCAGTAGTACTTGGACGGGGAATAATTCACCCCTCCACTTT
.,TRBV13,TRBJ2-7,many,CASSRGKSEQYF,TGTGCCAGCAGTCGAGGGAAAAGCGAGCAGTACTTC
.,TRBV18,TRBJ1-3,.,CASSPGGVIGNTIYF,TGTGCCAGCTCACCAGGAGGGGTTATTGGAAACACCATATATTTT
.,TRBV6-1,TRBJ2-7,many,CASTVASYEQYF,TGTGCCAGCACAGTCGCTTCCTACGAGCAGTACTTC
.,TRBV6-5,TRBJ2-7,many,CASSYAGPYEQYF,TGTGCCAGCAGTTATGCGGGGCCCTACGAGCAGTACTTC
.,TRBV5-1,TRBJ1-1,.,CASSLWVVNTEAFF,TGCGCCAGCAGCTTGTGGGTTGTGAACACTGAAGCTTTCTTT
.,TRBV5-1,TRBJ2-7,.,CASSWMSGTGSYEQYF,TGCGCCAGCAGCTGGATGTCCGGGACTGGCTCCTACGAGCAGTACTTC
TRBD2,TRBV12-3/TRBV12-4,TRBJ2-5,once,CASSLTLAGGETQYF,TGTGCCAGCAGTTTAACCTTAGCGGGGGGGGAGACCCAGTACTTC
TRBD1,TRBV18,TRBJ1-1,many,CASSANRGMNTEAFF,TGTGCCAGCTCAGCGAACAGGGGCATGAACACTGAAGCTTTCTTT
.,TRBV11-2,TRBJ1-5,.,CASSLNPGDQPQHF,TGTGCCAGCAGCTTAAACCCGGGAGACCAGCCCCAGCATTTT
TRBD1,TRBV7-2,TRBJ1-2,many,CASSAHRGQNYGYTF,TGTGCCAGCAGCGCCCACAGGGGACAGAACTATGGCTACACCTTC
.,TRBV28,TRBJ1-1,many,CASTQRGGMNTEAFF,TGTGCCAGCACCCAGAGAGGGGGGATGAACACTGAAGCTTTCTTT
.,TRBV5-5,TRBJ1-2,.,CATSRGKNYGYTF,TGTGCCACTTCGCGGGGTAAAAACTATGGCTACACCTTC
.,TRBV7-3,TRBJ2-5,.,CASSASRGETQYF,TGTGCCAGCAGCGCAAGTAGGGGAGAGACCCAGTACTTC
.,TRBV7-8,TRBJ1-5,many,CASSLGAVNQPQHF,TGTGCCAGCAGCTTAGGGGCAGTCAATCAGCCCCAGCATTTT
TRBD2,TRBV12-3/TRBV12-4,TRBJ2-5,many,CASSREGETQYF,TGTGCCAGCAGTCGGGAGGGAGAGACCCAGTACTTC
.,TRBV6-1,TRBJ2-7,many,CASGWGSFEQYF,TGTGCCAGCGGCTGGGGGTCTTTCGAGCAGTACTTC